This TCR beta chain stems from a study of CD8 T cells in Susac syndrome (dated by TCRdb to the late 2010s). General notes on the study: The study used repertoire sequencing to test whether antigen drove CD8+ T cell activation and differentiation in Susac syndrome. CD8+ T cell repertoire clonality was compared between some 12 healthy donors, roughly 14 Susac syndrome patients and 15 multiple sclerosis patients.

RNA was extracted using the RNeasy kit, and about 0.5 to 1 microgram was reverse transcribed with random hexamers. The immunoSEQ multiplex PCR assay, which covers 54 Vbeta and 13 Jbeta segments, was used to amplify TCR beta CDR3 regions. PCR amplification bias was corrected by using a synthetic template baseline for primer optimization and computational correction. The source study handled its data this way. Reads were assigned to V, D and J genes according to IMGT and analyzed in immunoSEQ Analyzer, with only productive sequences retained. Clonality was calculated as one minus the Shannon entropy normalized by log2 of the number of productive unique sequences. For each patient and control, public and private clones were evaluated among the 100 most prevalent clones. A clone was defined as Susac-specific if it was absent from the healthy and MS cohorts, from 1052 published viral clones and from other ImmuneACCESS disease sequences. The public reads were run again by TCRdb, first through fastp at Q25 and then through MiXCR, and only productive beta chains were kept. Entries that share a CDR3 protein sequence are merged under the most common genes and DNA. TCRdb's processing, not the study's, gives the V and J calls here. The sample contains hundreds of thousands of distinct CDR3 sequences, 70% to 90% of them found a single time. Together, the top ten hold over 0.1% of the sample.

Regarding this clonotype: Its antigen is unknown. An end of the junction differs from the germline gene, which may be a read error.

Study-wide findings and limitations: The number of individuals in the TCR sequencing and HLA analysis was acknowledged as relatively small.

Peripheral blood CD8+ and CD4+ T cells from healthy donors, Susac syndrome patients and multiple sclerosis patients were profiled using high-throughput TCR beta sequencing. The multiple sclerosis controls were treatment-naive patients whose relapsing-remitting disease, either stable or active, fulfilled the revised McDonald criteria. Bulk CD8+ and CD4+ T cells were purified by magnetic negative isolation, whereas CD8+ TEMRA cells were enriched by FACS. Blood was collected in EDTA tubes and processed within 24 hours, with PBMCs isolated through density gradient centrifugation. PBMCs intended for TCR sequencing were frozen in liquid nitrogen and were later thawed in a 37 degrees C water bath. A purity of at least 90% was achieved for sorted or isolated CD4+, CD8+ and CD8+ TEMRA cells. The sequence was collected from a human donor with multiple sclerosis. Sequencing was carried out using CD8+ T cells from PBMCs.

The DNA sequence is as follows: TGTGCCAGCAGCTTAGCCCCAAAAGCAGGACAGTCTGAAAACACCATATATTTT. Translated, it gives CASSLAPKAGQSENTIYF. The receptor chain draws on TRBV11-2 and TRBJ1-3; perhaps TRBD1 is the D gene, with 6 bases matching. CDR1 and CDR2 are drawn from the germline V gene: SGHAT, FQNNGV. The CDR3 has 18 amino acids, counting the end cysteine and phenylalanine. The read is trimmed to its CDR3 DNA, 54 bases read in frame from base 1. The entire variable domain, with the stretches around the CDR3 drawn from the reference TRBV11-2 and TRBJ1-3 proteins, is EAGVAQSPRYKIIEKRQSVAFWCNPISGHATLYWYQQILGQGPKLLIQFQNNGVVDDSQLPKDRFSAERLKGVDSTLKIQPAKLEDSAVYLCASSLAPKAGQSENTIYFGEGSWLTVV.